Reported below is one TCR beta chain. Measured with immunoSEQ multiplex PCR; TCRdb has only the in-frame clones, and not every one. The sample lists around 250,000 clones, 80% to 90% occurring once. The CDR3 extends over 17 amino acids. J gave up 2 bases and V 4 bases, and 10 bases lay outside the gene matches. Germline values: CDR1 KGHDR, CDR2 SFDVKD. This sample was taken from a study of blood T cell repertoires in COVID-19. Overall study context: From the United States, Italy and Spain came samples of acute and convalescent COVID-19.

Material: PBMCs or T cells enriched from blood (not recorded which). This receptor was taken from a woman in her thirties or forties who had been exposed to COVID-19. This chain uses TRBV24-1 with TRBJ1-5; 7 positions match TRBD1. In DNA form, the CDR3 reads TGTGCCACCAGTGAGGGGACAGCGCAACGGGGCAATCAGCCCCAGCATTTT. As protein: CATSEGTAQRGNQPQHF.